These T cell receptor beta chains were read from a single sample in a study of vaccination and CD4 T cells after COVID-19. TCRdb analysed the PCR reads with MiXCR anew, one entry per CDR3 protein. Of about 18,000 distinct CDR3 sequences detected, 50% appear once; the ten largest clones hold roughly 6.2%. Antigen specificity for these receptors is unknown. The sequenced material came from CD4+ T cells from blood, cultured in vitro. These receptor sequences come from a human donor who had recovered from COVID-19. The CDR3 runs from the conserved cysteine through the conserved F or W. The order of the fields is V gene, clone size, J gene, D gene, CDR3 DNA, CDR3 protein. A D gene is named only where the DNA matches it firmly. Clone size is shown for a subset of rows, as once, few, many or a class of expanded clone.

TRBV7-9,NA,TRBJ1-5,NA,TGTGCCACCCCCCTGGGGACTTTGGTATCAATGGGTCAGCCCCAGCATTTT,CATPLGTLVSMGQPQHF
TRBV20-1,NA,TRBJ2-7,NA,TGCAGTGCTAAAAAAGGGGGTAGAGGGGAGCAGTACTTC,CSAKKGGRGEQYF
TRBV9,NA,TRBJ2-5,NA,TGTGCCAGCAGCGCCGGGAACCGTGGTGAGACCCAGTACTTC,CASSAGNRGETQYF
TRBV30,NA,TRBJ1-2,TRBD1,TGTGCCTGGAGTAAGCGGACAGGGTACCATGGCTACACCTTC,CAWSKRTGYHGYTF
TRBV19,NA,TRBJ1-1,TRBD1,TGTGCCAGTAGTAGGGACAGCAACACTGAAGCTTTCTTT,CASSRDSNTEAFF
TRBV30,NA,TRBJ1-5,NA,TGTGCCTGGAGTCCGGGACACCGGGGGGGTCAGCCCCAGCATTTT,CAWSPGHRGGQPQHF
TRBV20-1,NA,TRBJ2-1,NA,TGCAGTGCTCCCGATGGGCAGGACAATGAGCAGTTCTTC,CSAPDGQDNEQFF
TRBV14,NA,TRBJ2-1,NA,TGTGCCAGCAGCCAAGGGAGTCTCTCAGGTGAGCAGTTCTTC,CASSQGSLSGEQFF
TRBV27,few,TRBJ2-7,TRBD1,TGTGCCAGCAGTCCGGGGACAGGGATGTCGAGATACGAGCAGTACTTC,CASSPGTGMSRYEQYF
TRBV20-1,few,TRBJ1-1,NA,TGCAGTGCTAGAGATCGGGGGGGCGAGAATGCTGAAGCTTTCTTT,CSARDRGGENAEAFF
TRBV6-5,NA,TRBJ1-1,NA,TGTGCCAGCAGTTTCAACAGCAATCGGCTAGCTTTCTTT,CASSFNSNRLAFF
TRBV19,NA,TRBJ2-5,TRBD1,TGTGCCAGTAGTATTGGGACAGCACAAGAGACCCAGTACTTC,CASSIGTAQETQYF
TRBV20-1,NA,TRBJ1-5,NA,TGCAGTGCTAGCCGGGCTTCCCGGGGTACGCCCCAGCATTTT,CSASRASRGTPQHF
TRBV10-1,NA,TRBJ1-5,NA,TGCGCCAGCAGTGCCGCCGATGGTCAGCCCCAGCATTTT,CASSAADGQPQHF
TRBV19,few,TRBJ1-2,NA,TGTGCCAGTGCCCCCGGGACATCTGCTAACTATGGCTACACCTTC,CASAPGTSANYGYTF
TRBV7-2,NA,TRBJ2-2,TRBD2,TGTGCCAGCAGCTTAGTCGGACTAGCGGATAACACCGGGGAGCTGTTTTTT,CASSLVGLADNTGELFF
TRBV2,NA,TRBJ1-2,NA,TGTGCCAGCAGTGAAGAGGCCGGTGGGACGGCTCTCTTC,CASSEEAGGTALF
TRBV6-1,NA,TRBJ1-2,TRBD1,TGTGCCAGCAGTGAAGCAGGAGCGGACAGGGGCAGTGGCTACACCTTC,CASSEAGADRGSGYTF
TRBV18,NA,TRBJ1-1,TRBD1,TGTGCCAGCTCATTACAGGGGGAGAACACTGAAGCTTTCTTT,CASSLQGENTEAFF
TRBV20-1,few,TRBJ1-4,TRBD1,TGCAGTGCTAAATCCGGGACAGGGTCGACTAATGAAAAACTGTTTTTT,CSAKSGTGSTNEKLFF
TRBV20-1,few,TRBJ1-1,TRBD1,TGCAGTGCCCCCGGGACAGGGGGAAACACTGAAGCTTTCTTT,CSAPGTGGNTEAFF
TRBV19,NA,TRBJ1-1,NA,TGTGCCAGTAGTTTTGGGGGAGGCACTGAAGCTTTCTTT,CASSFGGGTEAFF
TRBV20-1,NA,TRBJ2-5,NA,TGCAGTGCTATCGCGGTAACGGGTGAGACCCAGTACTTC,CSAIAVTGETQYF
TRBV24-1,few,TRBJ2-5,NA,TGTGCCACCAGTGATTCGGGCCAAGAGACCCAGTACTTC,CATSDSGQETQYF
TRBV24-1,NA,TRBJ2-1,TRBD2,TGTGCCACCAGTGCCCCCCCGGGACTAGCGGGAGGGCCTAGGGATGAGCAGTTCTTC,CATSAPPGLAGGPRDEQFF
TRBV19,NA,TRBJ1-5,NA,TGTGCCAGTAGTATAAATTTGGGAGGAATGAGCAATCAGCCCCAGCATTTT,CASSINLGGMSNQPQHF
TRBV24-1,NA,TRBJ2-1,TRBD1,TGTGCCACCAGTGATTTGCAGGACAGGGAAGGTAATGAGCAGTTCTTC,CATSDLQDREGNEQFF
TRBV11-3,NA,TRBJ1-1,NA,TGTGCCAGCAGCTCGGGACCTGATTTCACTGAAGCTTTCTTT,CASSSGPDFTEAFF
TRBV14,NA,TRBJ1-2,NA,TGTGCCAGCAGCCAATCGGGGTATGGCTACACCTTC,CASSQSGYGYTF
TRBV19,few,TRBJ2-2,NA,TGTGCCAGTAGTATTCTAGTTACCGGGGAGCTGTTTTTT,CASSILVTGELFF
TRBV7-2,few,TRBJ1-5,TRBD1,TGTGCCAGCAGCTTACAGGGGCAGGGGGGGCCTCAGCCCCAGCATTTT,CASSLQGQGGPQPQHF
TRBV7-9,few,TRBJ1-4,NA,TGTGCCAGCAGCTTATTCGGGACGGGGCTTAATGAAAAACTGTTTTTT,CASSLFGTGLNEKLFF
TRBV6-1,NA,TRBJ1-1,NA,TGTGCCAGCAGTGACACCACGGACACTGAAGCTTTCTTT,CASSDTTDTEAFF
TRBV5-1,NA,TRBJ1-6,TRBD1,TGCGCCACCCGGACAGGCAGCTCCTATAATTCACCCCTCCACTTT,CATRTGSSYNSPLHF
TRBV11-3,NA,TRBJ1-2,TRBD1,TGTGCCAGCAGCTTAGTTCGGGGACAGGGAAGGGCTAACTATGGCTACACCTTC,CASSLVRGQGRANYGYTF
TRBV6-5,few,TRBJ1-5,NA,TGTGCCAGCAGTTACTCGGGGGTTGGCAATCAGCCCCAGCATTTT,CASSYSGVGNQPQHF
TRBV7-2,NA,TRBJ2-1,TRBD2,TGTGCCAGCAGCTCGAGGCCGTCGACTAGCGGGATCGGCAATGAGCAGTTCTTC,CASSSRPSTSGIGNEQFF
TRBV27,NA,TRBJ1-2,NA,TGTGCCAGCAGTTCCAGACCCCCCAACTATGGCTACACCTTC,CASSSRPPNYGYTF
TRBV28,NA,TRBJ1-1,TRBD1,TGTGCCAGCAGTCCCGGGACAGGGGCCACTGAAGCTTTCTTT,CASSPGTGATEAFF
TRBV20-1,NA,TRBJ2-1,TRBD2,TGCAGTGCTAGCGGACTAGCGGGAGACCCCTACAATGAGCAGTTCTTC,CSASGLAGDPYNEQFF
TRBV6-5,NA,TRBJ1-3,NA,TGTGCCAGCAGTTTAGACAGAAACACCATATATTTT,CASSLDRNTIYF
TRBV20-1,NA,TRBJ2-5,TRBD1,TGCAGTGCTAGAGATTGGAGGGGACAGGGGAGAGGGGCCCAAGAGACCCAGTACTTC,CSARDWRGQGRGAQETQYF
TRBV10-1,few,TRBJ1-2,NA,TGCGCCAGCAGCGCTGGGGGGCTACCCTTCGGCTACACCTTC,CASSAGGLPFGYTF
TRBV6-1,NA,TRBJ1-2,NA,TGTGCCAGCGCTGGGACGGCAACTAACTATGGCTACACCTTC,CASAGTATNYGYTF
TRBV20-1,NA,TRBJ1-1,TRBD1,TGCAGTGCTCGACAGGGGGTCCTCAACACTGAAGCTTTCTTT,CSARQGVLNTEAFF